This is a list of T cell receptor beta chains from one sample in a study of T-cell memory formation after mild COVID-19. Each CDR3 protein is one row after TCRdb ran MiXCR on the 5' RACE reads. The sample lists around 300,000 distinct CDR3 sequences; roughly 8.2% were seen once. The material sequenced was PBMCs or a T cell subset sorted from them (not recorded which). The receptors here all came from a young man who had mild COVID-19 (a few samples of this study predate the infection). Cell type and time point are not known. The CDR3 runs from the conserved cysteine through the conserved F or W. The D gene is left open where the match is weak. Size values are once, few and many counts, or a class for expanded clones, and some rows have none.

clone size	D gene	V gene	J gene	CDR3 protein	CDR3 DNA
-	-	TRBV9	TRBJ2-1	CASSVYQGGGPYNEQFF	TGTGCCAGCAGCGTCTACCAGGGTGGGGGTCCCTACAATGAGCAGTTCTTC
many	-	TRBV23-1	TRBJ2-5	CASSLSEETQYF	TGCGCCAGCAGTCTGTCGGAAGAGACCCAGTACTTC
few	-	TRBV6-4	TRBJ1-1	CASSDRVIFGNTEAFF	TGTGCCAGCAGTGACAGGGTGATTTTCGGGAACACTGAAGCTTTCTTT
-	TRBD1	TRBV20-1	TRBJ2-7	CSAYAHGTGTYEQYF	TGCAGTGCATACGCCCACGGGACAGGAACCTACGAGCAGTACTTC
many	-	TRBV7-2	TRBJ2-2	CASSLDPNTGELFF	TGTGCCAGCAGCTTAGACCCGAACACCGGGGAGCTGTTTTTT
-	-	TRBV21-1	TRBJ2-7	CASSIPGPGDQYF	TGTGCCAGCAGCATCCCCGGCCCTGGGGACCAGTACTTC
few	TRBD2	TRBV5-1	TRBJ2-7	CASSLAGLAGGPYEQYF	TGCGCCAGCAGCTTGGCCGGGCTAGCGGGGGGACCCTACGAGCAGTACTTC
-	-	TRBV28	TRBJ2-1	CASTPADFGYNEQFF	TGTGCCAGCACCCCCGCGGACTTTGGCTACAATGAGCAGTTCTTC
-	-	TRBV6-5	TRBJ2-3	CASSYSMLGALTDTQYF	TGTGCCAGCAGTTACTCGATGTTGGGGGCTTTGACAGATACGCAGTATTTT
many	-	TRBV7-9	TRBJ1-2	CASRGPGGGYTF	TGTGCCAGCAGAGGACCCGGCGGGGGCTACACCTTC
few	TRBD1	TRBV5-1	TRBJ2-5	CASSFPDRVHETQYF	TGCGCCAGCAGCTTCCCAGACAGGGTCCACGAGACCCAGTACTTC
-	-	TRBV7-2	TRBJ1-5	CASSPDGTNQPQHF	TGTGCCAGCAGCCCGGACGGAACAAATCAGCCCCAGCATTTT
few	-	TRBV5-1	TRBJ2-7	CASSPGRSSPSSYEQYF	TGCGCCAGCAGCCCGGGACGGAGCAGTCCGTCCTCCTACGAGCAGTACTTC
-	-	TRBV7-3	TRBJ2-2	CASSLNFHVTGELFF	TGTGCCAGCAGCTTAAATTTTCACGTAACCGGGGAGCTGTTTTTT
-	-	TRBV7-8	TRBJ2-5	CASSSRGAPGTQYF	TGTGCCAGCAGCTCCCGCGGGGCCCCCGGGACCCAGTACTTC
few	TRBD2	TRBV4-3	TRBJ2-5	CASSQDASGVLGETQYF	TGCGCCAGCAGCCAAGATGCTAGCGGGGTCTTAGGAGAGACCCAGTACTTC
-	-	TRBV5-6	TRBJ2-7	CASSSDPYEQYF	TGTGCCAGCAGCTCCGACCCCTACGAGCAGTACTTC
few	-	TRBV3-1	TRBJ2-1	CASSPAWGEQFF	TGTGCCAGCAGCCCAGCATGGGGGGAGCAGTTCTTC
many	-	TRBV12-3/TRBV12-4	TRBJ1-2	CASSLAGLGYTF	TGTGCCAGCAGTTTAGCTGGGCTTGGCTACACCTTC
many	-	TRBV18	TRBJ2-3	CASSPTSQVPPDTQYF	TGTGCCAGCTCACCAACTTCACAGGTCCCCCCAGATACGCAGTATTTT
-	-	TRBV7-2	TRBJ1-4	CASSFSGEYDEKLFF	TGTGCCAGCAGCTTCTCAGGGGAATACGATGAAAAACTGTTTTTT
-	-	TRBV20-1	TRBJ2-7	CSARVRLNEQYF	TGCAGTGCTAGAGTCCGATTGAACGAGCAGTACTTC
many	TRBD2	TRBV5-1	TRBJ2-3	CASSLSSGGTDTQYF	TGCGCCAGCAGCTTAAGTAGCGGGGGTACAGATACGCAGTATTTT
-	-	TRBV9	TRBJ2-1	CASSSQLGLQSEQFF	TGTGCCAGCAGCTCTCAACTGGGACTCCAGAGTGAGCAGTTCTTC
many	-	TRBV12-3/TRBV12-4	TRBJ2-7	CASSPRFDEQYF	TGTGCCAGCAGTCCCCGTTTCGACGAGCAGTACTTC
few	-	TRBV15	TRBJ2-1	CATSRRGFAGTNYNEQFF	TGTGCCACCAGCAGACGGGGGTTTGCAGGGACGAACTACAATGAGCAGTTCTTC
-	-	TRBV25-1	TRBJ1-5	CASSDTSNQPQHF	TGTGCCAGCAGTGATACCTCCAATCAGCCCCAGCATTTT
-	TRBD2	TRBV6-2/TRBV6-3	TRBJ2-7	CASSYWASGSDEQYF	TGTGCCAGCAGTTACTGGGCTAGCGGGTCGGATGAGCAGTACTTC
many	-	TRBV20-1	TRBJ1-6	CSARGGAGYNSPLHF	TGCAGTGCTAGGGGCGGTGCTGGGTATAATTCACCCCTCCACTTT
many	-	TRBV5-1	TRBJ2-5	CASSIERSQETQYF	TGCGCCAGCAGCATTGAAAGGAGCCAAGAGACCCAGTACTTC
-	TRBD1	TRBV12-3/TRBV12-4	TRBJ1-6	CASSFGGQGRGWRPLHF	TGTGCCAGCAGTTTTGGAGGGCAGGGCAGGGGGTGGAGACCCCTCCACTTT
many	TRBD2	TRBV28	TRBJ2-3	CASSHQRGSTDTQYF	TGTGCCAGCAGCCACCAGCGGGGGAGCACAGATACGCAGTATTTT
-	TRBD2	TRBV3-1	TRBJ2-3	CASSQVLELAGLDTQYF	TGTGCCAGCAGCCAAGTGCTTGAACTAGCGGGGCTCGATACGCAGTATTTT
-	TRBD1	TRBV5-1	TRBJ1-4	CASSLMSSQGDEKLFF	TGCGCCAGCAGCTTGATGTCTTCACAGGGGGATGAAAAACTGTTTTTT
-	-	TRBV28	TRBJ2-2	CASSFRGYPGELFF	TGTGCCAGCAGTTTTAGGGGGTACCCCGGGGAGCTGTTTTTT
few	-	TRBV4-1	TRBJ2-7	CASSQVWPQFYEQYF	TGCGCCAGCAGCCAAGTGTGGCCACAGTTCTACGAGCAGTACTTC
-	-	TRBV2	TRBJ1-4	CASSENPDGKLFF	TGTGCCAGCAGTGAAAATCCGGACGGAAAACTGTTTTTT
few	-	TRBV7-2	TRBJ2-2	CASSLRERGTGELFF	TGTGCCAGCAGCCTACGGGAGAGGGGCACCGGGGAGCTGTTTTTT
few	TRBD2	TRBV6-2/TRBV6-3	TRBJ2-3	CASTFLAEADTQYF	TGTGCCAGCACCTTCCTAGCGGAGGCAGATACGCAGTATTTT
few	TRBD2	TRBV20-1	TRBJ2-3	CSAETSGGEDTQYF	TGCAGTGCTGAGACTAGCGGGGGGGAAGATACGCAGTATTTT
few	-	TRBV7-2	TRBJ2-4	CASSFGGVTKNIQYF	TGTGCCAGCAGCTTTGGAGGGGTCACTAAAAACATTCAGTACTTC
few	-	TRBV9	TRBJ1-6	CASSRYRDTGSPLHF	TGTGCCAGCAGCAGATACCGGGACACCGGTTCACCCCTCCACTTT
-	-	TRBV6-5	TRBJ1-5	CASSYSKGRQPQHF	TGTGCCAGCAGTTACTCGAAGGGCCGTCAGCCCCAGCATTTT
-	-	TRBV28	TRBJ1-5	CAGAGGGTQPQHF	TGTGCCGGAGCCGGTGGGGGTACTCAGCCCCAGCATTTT
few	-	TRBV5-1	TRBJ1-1	CASSLAGFGTEAFF	TGCGCCAGCAGCTTGGCAGGTTTCGGCACTGAAGCTTTCTTT
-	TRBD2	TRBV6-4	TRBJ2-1	CASSDGGEGHEQFF	TGTGCCAGCAGTGATGGGGGGGAGGGCCATGAGCAGTTCTTC
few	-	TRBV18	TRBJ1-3	CASSQPPGRSSGNTIYF	TGTGCCAGCTCTCAACCCCCGGGACGGAGCTCTGGAAACACCATATATTTT
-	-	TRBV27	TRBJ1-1	CASSLSNRPSVGTEAFF	TGTGCCAGCAGTTTATCGAATCGACCTAGCGTCGGCACTGAAGCTTTCTTT
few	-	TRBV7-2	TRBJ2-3	CASSLGAGASKDTQYF	TGTGCCAGCAGCTTAGGGGCGGGGGCCTCGAAAGATACGCAGTATTTT
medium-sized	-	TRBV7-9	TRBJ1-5	CASSSYEGGYSNQPQHF	TGTGCCAGCAGCAGTTACGAAGGGGGATATAGCAATCAGCCCCAGCATTTT
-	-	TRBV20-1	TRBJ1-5	CSARSVMSNQPQHF	TGCAGTGCTAGATCGGTAATGAGCAATCAGCCCCAGCATTTT
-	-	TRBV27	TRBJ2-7	CASRRGGVGYEQYF	TGTGCCAGCAGGAGGGGGGGGGTCGGTTACGAGCAGTACTTC
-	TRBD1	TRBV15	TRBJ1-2	CATSKGQGALGYTF	TGTGCCACCAGCAAGGGACAGGGGGCGCTTGGCTACACCTTC
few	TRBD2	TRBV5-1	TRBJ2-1	CASSLNLAGGPYNEQFF	TGCGCCAGCAGCTTGAATTTAGCGGGGGGGCCATACAATGAGCAGTTCTTC
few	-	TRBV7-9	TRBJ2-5	CASSSGRLYQETQYF	TGTGCCAGCAGCTCGGGACGGTTGTACCAAGAGACCCAGTACTTC